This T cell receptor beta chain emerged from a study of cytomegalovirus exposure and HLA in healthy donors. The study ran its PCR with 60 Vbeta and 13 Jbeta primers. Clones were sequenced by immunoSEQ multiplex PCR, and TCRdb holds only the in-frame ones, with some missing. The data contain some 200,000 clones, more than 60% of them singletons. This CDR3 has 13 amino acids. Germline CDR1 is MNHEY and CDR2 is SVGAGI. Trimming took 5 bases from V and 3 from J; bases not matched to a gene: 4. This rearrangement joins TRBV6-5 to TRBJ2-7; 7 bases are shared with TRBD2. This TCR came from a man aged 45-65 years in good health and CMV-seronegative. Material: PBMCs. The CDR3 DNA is TGTGCCAGCAGTGGGGAGGGTCACTACGAGCAGTACTTC. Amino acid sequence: CASSGEGHYEQYF.